These T cell receptor beta chains were read from a single sample in a study of early T cells in non-severe SARS-CoV-2 infection. A single record per CDR3 protein comes from TCRdb applying MiXCR to the 5' RACE reads. The sample has fewer than 85,000 distinct CDR3 sequences; more than 12% are singletons. Sequencing used whole blood, obtained at baseline. These receptors were taken from an adult who was a healthcare worker with PCR-confirmed SARS-CoV-2 infection or an uninfected control (not recorded which). Each CDR3 is given with its conserved first and last residue. D genes are given only for firm matches. Clone size is stated in some rows and not others, as once, few, many or a class when expanded.

D	J	V	size	CDR3	DNA
NA	TRBJ1-1	TRBV5-6	many	CASSLGGRGTEAFF	TGTGCCAGCAGCTTAGGAGGCCGTGGGACTGAAGCTTTCTTT
NA	TRBJ1-1	TRBV20-1	NA	CSARERFVDFF	TGCAGTGCTAGAGAACGGTTTGTTGATTTCTTT
TRBD2	TRBJ2-1	TRBV11-2	few	CASSLVAGTREQFF	TGTGCCAGCAGCTTAGTAGCGGGGACTAGGGAGCAGTTCTTC
TRBD1	TRBJ1-2	TRBV3-1	few	CASSQVSLGTGGNGYTF	TGTGCCAGCAGCCAAGTGTCCCTGGGGACAGGGGGCAACGGCTACACCTTC
NA	TRBJ2-7	TRBV20-1	NA	CSARDPWLGGREQYF	TGCAGTGCTAGAGATCCTTGGCTAGGCGGTCGCGAGCAGTACTTC
NA	TRBJ2-4	TRBV7-2	NA	CASSPTGLSAKNIQYF	TGTGCCAGCAGCCCAACGGGCCTTTCAGCCAAAAACATTCAGTACTTC
TRBD2	TRBJ2-3	TRBV11-2	few	CASSSPGLAGGLTDTQYF	TGTGCCAGCAGCTCGCCGGGACTAGCGGGAGGCCTCACAGATACGCAGTATTTT
NA	TRBJ2-1	TRBV5-5	few	CASSRGTVGEQFF	TGTGCCAGCAGCCGAGGGACTGTCGGTGAGCAGTTCTTC
TRBD2	TRBJ2-1	TRBV5-1	NA	CASSATGTSADEQFF	TGCGCCAGCAGCGCTACGGGGACTAGCGCGGATGAGCAGTTCTTC
NA	TRBJ1-3	TRBV3-1	NA	CASLGGSGNTIYF	TGTGCCAGTCTTGGCGGCTCTGGAAACACCATATATTTT
NA	TRBJ1-1	TRBV5-1	NA	CASSTDLNTEAFF	TGCGCCAGCAGCACGGACCTGAACACTGAAGCTTTCTTT
TRBD2	TRBJ2-1	TRBV2	medium-sized	CASSELAGGPNEQFF	TGTGCCAGCAGTGAATTGGCGGGAGGCCCCAATGAGCAGTTCTTC
TRBD2	TRBJ2-1	TRBV28	few	CASTPSGRGEQFF	TGTGCCAGCACCCCTAGCGGGAGAGGCGAGCAGTTCTTC
NA	TRBJ2-1	TRBV18	few	CASSLQGGSYNEQFF	TGTGCCAGCTCACTTCAGGGGGGTTCCTACAATGAGCAGTTCTTC
TRBD2	TRBJ2-1	TRBV7-2	many	CASTLAGVNYNEQFF	TGTGCCAGCACCCTAGCGGGAGTCAACTACAATGAGCAGTTCTTC
NA	TRBJ2-3	TRBV7-9	NA	CASSLGPGPGTDTQYF	TGTGCCAGCAGCTTAGGGCCCGGTCCTGGCACAGATACGCAGTATTTT
NA	TRBJ2-7	TRBV28	NA	CASSPYHEQYF	TGTGCCAGCAGTCCCTACCACGAGCAGTACTTC
NA	TRBJ2-7	TRBV12-3/TRBV12-4	NA	CASSGGGTHYEQYF	TGTGCCAGCAGTGGGGGTGGGACTCACTACGAGCAGTACTTC
NA	TRBJ1-4	TRBV20-1	NA	CSARGRAEKLFF	TGCAGTGCTAGAGGCAGGGCTGAAAAACTGTTTTTT
NA	TRBJ2-2	TRBV5-1	NA	CASSLVARTGELFF	TGCGCCAGCAGCTTGGTAGCTCGTACCGGGGAGCTGTTTTTT
NA	TRBJ1-6	TRBV7-9	many	CASIQSPNSPLHF	TGTGCCAGCATTCAGTCTCCGAATTCACCCCTCCACTTT
TRBD2	TRBJ2-1	TRBV6-2/TRBV6-3	many	CASTAGTRSYNEQFF	TGTGCCAGCACAGCCGGGACTAGGTCCTACAATGAGCAGTTCTTC
NA	TRBJ2-1	TRBV7-2	many	CASSWGSGSSYNEQFF	TGTGCCAGCAGCTGGGGCTCCGGGAGCTCCTACAATGAGCAGTTCTTC
NA	TRBJ1-2	TRBV5-1	many	CASSLRDGYTF	TGCGCCAGCAGCTTGAGGGATGGCTACACCTTC
TRBD2	TRBJ2-1	TRBV24-1	NA	CATSEAGLNEQFF	TGTGCCACTTCGGAGGCGGGACTAAATGAGCAGTTCTTC
TRBD2	TRBJ2-1	TRBV24-1	NA	CATSEPSGSNEQFF	TGTGCCACCAGTGAGCCTAGCGGGAGCAATGAGCAGTTCTTC
TRBD1	TRBJ1-4	TRBV20-1	NA	CSAKDRGLGKLFF	TGCAGTGCTAAGGACAGGGGGCTTGGAAAACTGTTTTTT
TRBD2	TRBJ2-3	TRBV7-3	many	CASSPRLAGTSDTQYF	TGTGCCAGCAGCCCCAGACTAGCGGGAACATCAGATACGCAGTATTTT
TRBD2	TRBJ2-7	TRBV3-1	NA	CASSQDWGGSGSRNF	TGTGCCAGCAGCCAAGATTGGGGGGGAAGCGGGAGTAGGAACTTC
TRBD2	TRBJ2-3	TRBV6-1	NA	CASKGGSRSDTQYF	TGTGCCAGCAAAGGCGGGAGTCGCTCAGATACGCAGTATTTT
NA	TRBJ1-3	TRBV28	many	CASTSYVNSENTIYF	TGTGCCAGCACTTCTTATGTGAATTCTGAAAACACCATATATTTT
TRBD2	TRBJ2-1	TRBV13	many	CASSDEGLAGGEQFF	TGTGCCAGCAGCGACGAGGGACTAGCGGGGGGTGAGCAGTTCTTC
TRBD1	TRBJ1-1	TRBV28	NA	CASSGTGLGTEAFF	TGTGCCAGCAGTGGGACAGGGCTGGGCACTGAAGCTTTCTTT
TRBD1	TRBJ2-1	TRBV29-1	many	CSVEGDRGRNEQFF	TGCAGCGTTGAGGGGGACAGGGGGAGAAATGAGCAGTTCTTC
TRBD2	TRBJ2-7	TRBV28	many	CASPPRTRRLAGPLWEQYF	TGTGCCAGTCCCCCCAGAACCCGCAGACTAGCGGGTCCCCTGTGGGAGCAGTACTTC
NA	TRBJ2-7	TRBV4-1	NA	CASSQMGGAASTYEQYF	TGCGCCAGCAGCCAAATGGGGGGAGCGGCTAGTACCTACGAGCAGTACTTC
TRBD1	TRBJ2-3	TRBV3-1	many	CASSPRDSFTDTQYF	TGTGCCAGCAGCCCGAGGGACAGTTTCACAGATACGCAGTATTTT
NA	TRBJ1-1	TRBV18	few	CASSPPSRGRGNTEAFF	TGTGCCAGCTCACCACCGAGTAGGGGCAGGGGGAACACTGAAGCTTTCTTT
TRBD2	TRBJ2-7	TRBV29-1	few	CSAWGGTSGVEQYF	TGCAGCGCCTGGGGGGGGACTAGCGGTGTCGAGCAGTACTTC
TRBD1	TRBJ2-7	TRBV11-2	few	CASSSGTAYYEQYF	TGTGCCAGCAGCTCTGGGACAGCTTACTACGAGCAGTACTTC
NA	TRBJ2-7	TRBV24-1	many	CATSDPSSGEQYF	TGTGCCACCAGTGATCCTTCCTCAGGAGAGCAGTACTTC
NA	TRBJ1-1	TRBV20-1	many	CTPVGENTEAFF	TGCACCCCGGTGGGGGAGAACACTGAAGCTTTCTTT
NA	TRBJ2-7	TRBV5-1	many	CASSRTGGRYEQYF	TGCGCCAGCAGCCGCACTGGAGGGCGCTACGAGCAGTACTTC
NA	TRBJ2-5	TRBV10-3	NA	CAISESISSPETQYF	TGTGCCATCAGTGAGTCGATAAGCAGTCCGGAGACCCAGTACTTC
NA	TRBJ2-2	TRBV19	NA	CASSTAGTWAAGELFF	TGTGCCAGTAGTACAGCCGGGACTTGGGCAGCCGGGGAGCTGTTTTTT
NA	TRBJ2-2	TRBV6-1	NA	CAISPGFLPAGELFF	TGTGCCATCTCCCCCGGGTTCCTGCCGGCCGGGGAGCTGTTTTTT
NA	TRBJ2-7	TRBV14	NA	CASSQGPVSSYEQYF	TGTGCCAGCAGCCAGGGGCCTGTAAGCTCCTACGAGCAGTACTTC
NA	TRBJ2-3	TRBV7-6	NA	CASSPGGSTDTQYF	TGTGCCAGCAGCCCCGGCGGGAGCACAGATACGCAGTATTTT
NA	TRBJ2-1	TRBV4-1	NA	CASSQEGVQQFF	TGCGCCAGCAGCCAAGAAGGCGTGCAGCAGTTCTTC
TRBD1	TRBJ2-7	TRBV28	NA	CASSFRDRVMYEQYF	TGTGCCAGCAGCTTCCGGGACAGGGTCATGTACGAGCAGTACTTC
TRBD2	TRBJ2-3	TRBV7-3	NA	CASSQLAGGKDTQYF	TGTGCCAGCAGCCAACTAGCGGGAGGAAAAGATACGCAGTATTTT
NA	TRBJ1-2	TRBV12-3/TRBV12-4	few	CASGRHDGYTF	TGTGCCAGCGGACGACACGATGGCTACACCTTC